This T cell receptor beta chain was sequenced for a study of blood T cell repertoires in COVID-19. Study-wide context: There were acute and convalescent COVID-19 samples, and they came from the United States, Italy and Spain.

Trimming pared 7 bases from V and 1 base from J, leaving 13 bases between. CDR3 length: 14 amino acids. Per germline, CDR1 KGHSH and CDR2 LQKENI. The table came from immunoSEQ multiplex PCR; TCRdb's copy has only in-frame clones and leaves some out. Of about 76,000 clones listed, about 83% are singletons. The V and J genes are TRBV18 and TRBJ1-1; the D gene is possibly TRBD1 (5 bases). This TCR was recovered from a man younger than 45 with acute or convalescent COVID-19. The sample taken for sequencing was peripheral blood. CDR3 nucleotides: TGTGCCAGCTGTCCCCAGCAGGGGAACACTGAAGCTTTCTTT. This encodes CASCPQQGNTEAFF.